The 26 T cell receptor beta chains below come from one sample, sequenced in a study of CD8 T cells in ankylosing spondylitis. Study results and limitations: Under 10 highly homologous variants formed a TCR beta motif that appeared characteristic of ankylosing spondylitis blood.

What these receptors recognize is not known. TCRdb recomputed calls from the 5' RACE reads with MiXCR, one row per CDR3 protein. The sample lists 450,000 to 550,000 distinct CDR3 sequences; about 5% were seen once. Input material: blood, either unsorted or a sorted T cell fraction (not recorded which). Receptors originate from a male donor with ankylosing spondylitis.

V is TRBV18 and J is TRBJ2-1; 8 bases line up with TRBD2. The germline V gene encodes CDR1 KGHSH and CDR2 LQKENI. CDR3 length: 14 amino acids. With 2 bases clipped from V and 8 bases from J, the junction kept 5 bases outside the gene matches. The CDR3 loop reads CASSPISGGDEQFF. The CDR3 DNA reads TGTGCCAGCTCACCAATATCGGGGGGGGATGAGCAGTTCTTC.

This clonotype was detected many times. V and J are TRBV9 and TRBJ2-7, with a weak D call TRBD2 (6 bases). Trimming removed 0 bases from V and 7 bases from J, with 8 bases in between. The germline gives CDR1 SGDLS, CDR2 YYNGEE. This CDR3 is built from 12 residues. CDR3 nucleotide sequence: TGTGCCAGCAGCGTAGTGGGGGGTGAGCAGTACTTC. It translates to CASSVVGGEQYF.

This chain connects TRBV20-1 to TRBJ2-7; 7 nucleotides match TRBD2. This CDR3 comprises 12 residues. The V gene end was trimmed by 6 bases and the J gene end by 3 bases; junction bases not matched to a gene: 5. CDR1 is DFQATT, CDR2 SNEGSKA, per germline (reference sequence). The CDR3 loop reads CSAREESYEQYF. For the CDR3, the DNA is TGCAGTGCACGGGAGGAAAGCTACGAGCAGTACTTC.

This clonotype showed up many times. CDR3 coding DNA: TGTGCCAGCAGCCCGACAGAGGGGCAGGGCTATGGCTACACCTTC. This encodes CASSPTEGQGYGYTF. This chain joins TRBV4-2 and TRBJ1-2; D may be TRBD1 (5 bases). Trimming took off 4 bases at V and 4 bases at J, with 16 bases between the two ends. The CDR3 covers 15 residues. Germline CDR1 LGHNA, CDR2 YNFKEQ.

This clonotype has ten or more counts. This chain joins TRBV28 and TRBJ2-7; 9 bases line up with TRBD1. Germline CDR1 reads MDHEN; CDR2 reads SYDVKM. V lost 5 bases and J lost 5; bases outside the gene matches: 10. The CDR3 sequence is 15 residues long. CDR3 protein: CASSPPGTGRHEQYF. The CDR3 DNA follows: TGTGCCAGCAGTCCACCCGGGACAGGGAGACACGAGCAGTACTTC.

This clonotype was counted ten times or more. The chain combines TRBV5-1 with TRBJ1-1; D gene unclear. The CDR3 has 13 residues. CDR1 and CDR2 (germline): SGHRS, YFSETQ. The V end was cut by 2 bases, the J end by 6 bases, with 11 bases between. The CDR3 here is CASSLGPNAEAFF. Written as DNA, the CDR3 is TGCGCCAGCAGCTTAGGACCTAACGCTGAAGCTTTCTTT. The full variable domain, in which reference TRBV5-1 and TRBJ1-1 provide the parts outside the CDR3, is KAGVTQTPRYLIKTRGQQVTLSCSPISGHRSVSWYQQTPGQGLQFLFEYFSETQRNKGNFPGRFSGRQFSNSRSEMNVSTLELGDSALYLCASSLGPNAEAFFGQGTRLTVV.

This clonotype has at least ten counts. This chain links TRBV18 with TRBJ2-7; the match to TRBD1 covers 12 bases. CDR1 is KGHSH, CDR2 LQKENI, per germline. The CDR3 totals 15 residues. The V gene end was trimmed by 2 bases and the J gene end by 7 bases; junction bases not matched to a gene: 6. For the CDR3, the DNA is TGTGCCAGCTCACCAACGGGACAGGGGGCGAGGGAGCAGTACTTC. This translates into CASSPTGQGAREQYF.

This clonotype was counted at least ten times. The chain joins TRBV12-3 or TRBV12-4 to TRBJ2-1; D gene ambiguous. V was pared by 6 bases and J by 9 bases, with 9 bases between. CDR3 length: 11 residues. The CDR3 loop reads CASSTSPEQFF. DNA for the CDR3: TGTGCCAGCAGCACGAGTCCTGAGCAGTTCTTC.

The sample holds many counts of this clonotype. The genes are TRBV15 and TRBJ2-3, with D possibly called TRBD1 or TRBD2 (6 bases each). CDR1 and CDR2 from the germline V gene are LNHNV and YYDKDF (reference sequence). This CDR3 has 16 residues. Trimming removed 0 bases at V and 4 bases at J, with 14 bases between. Here the CDR3 DNA reads TGTGCCACCAGCAGAGATCGAACAGGGAGGCCAGATACGCAGTATTTT. Its translation is CATSRDRTGRPDTQYF.

The gene calls are TRBV11-2 and TRBJ2-4; D unresolved. V was shortened by 3 bases and J by 2 bases, with 11 bases between the two germline ends. Germline V gene sequence: CDR1 SGHAT, CDR2 FQNNGV. This CDR3 has 15 amino acids. Written as DNA, the CDR3 is TGTGCCAGCAGCTTCGAGTTCCGTCCCAAAAACATTCAGTACTTC. Translation: CASSFEFRPKNIQYF.

This clonotype was counted ten times or more. The V call is TRBV27, the J call TRBJ1-5; tentative D call: TRBD1 (5 bases). Deletions cut 10 bases from V and 7 bases from J, with 14 bases between. Germline assignment: CDR1 MNHEY and CDR2 SMNVEV (reference sequence). This CDR3 comprises 12 residues. CDR3 loop: CAILRGLQPQHF. DNA for the CDR3: TGTGCCATCCTAAGGGGTCTCCAGCCCCAGCATTTT.

The sample holds many counts of this clonotype. This chain joins TRBV25-1 and TRBJ1-6; D is undetermined. CDR1 is MGHDK, CDR2 SYGVNS, per germline. Between the trimmed V and J ends, which lost 4 bases and 0 bases, there was a span of 13 bases. The CDR3 runs to 17 residues. CDR3 sequence: CASSARTVSSYNSPLHF. The CDR3 DNA follows: TGTGCCAGCAGTGCCCGAACAGTCAGCTCCTATAATTCACCCCTCCACTTT.

This clonotype was counted at least ten times. Here the CDR3 DNA reads TGTGCCAGCAGTTCCCGGGACAGGGGGGACCAAGAGACCCAGTACTTC. Translation gives CASSSRDRGDQETQYF. The J gene is TRBJ2-5, the V gene TRBV6-5; the match to TRBD1 covers 11 bases. The V gene end was trimmed by 4 bases and the J gene end by 0 bases; junction bases not matched to a gene: 4. The CDR3 length is 16 residues. Germline V lookup: CDR1 MNHEY, CDR2 SVGAGI.

This clonotype was counted ten times or more. The genes are TRBV5-1 and TRBJ2-5, with TRBD1 as a possible D gene (6 bases). Germline V CDR1 and CDR2: SGHRS, YFSETQ. This CDR3 is built from 16 residues. With 1 base removed from V and 5 bases from J, the gap between germline ends came to 18 bases. The DNA of the CDR3 is TGCGCCAGCAGCTTGTTTGGGACACTAAATGAGGAGACCCAGTACTTC. This gives the protein CASSLFGTLNEETQYF. The whole variable domain, filled in from reference TRBV5-1 and TRBJ2-5, reads KAGVTQTPRYLIKTRGQQVTLSCSPISGHRSVSWYQQTPGQGLQFLFEYFSETQRNKGNFPGRFSGRQFSNSRSEMNVSTLELGDSALYLCASSLFGTLNEETQYFGPGTRLLVL.

This clonotype was recorded a few times. The V and J genes are TRBV6-2 or TRBV6-3 and TRBJ2-7; maybe TRBD2 (5 bases). The CDR3 spans 14 residues. The germline V and J ends were trimmed by 7 bases and 3 bases, with 16 bases remaining between them. Germline V gives CDR1 MNHEY, CDR2 SVGEGT. The CDR3 nucleotides read TGTGCCAGCACTTGGACCTTTGGGAGCTACGAGCAGTACTTC. Translating it yields CASTWTFGSYEQYF.

This clonotype was seen repeatedly, ten times or more. The genes are TRBV20-1 and TRBJ1-1; D gene unclear. Trimming shortened V by 3 bases and J by 1 base, and 9 bases separated the two germline ends. The CDR3 is 13 amino acids. Per germline, CDR1 DFQATT and CDR2 SNEGSKA (reference sequence). The CDR3 DNA reads TGCAGTGCTAGCGAAATCGCGAACACTGAAGCTTTCTTT. It translates to CSASEIANTEAFF.

This clonotype appeared many times. Mismatch with germline at one junction end may stem from a read error. The rearrangement uses TRBV20-1 and TRBJ2-1; D is uncertain. Germline V gene data show CDR1 as DFQATT and CDR2 as SNEGSKA (reference sequence). The CDR3 length is 12 residues. The DNA of the CDR3 is TGCAGTGCTAGAGATTGGGTGTACTTTGCGGTCTTC. This gives the protein CSARDWVYFAVF.

This clonotype was recorded a few times. This chain links TRBV6-2 or TRBV6-3 with TRBJ1-1; D unclear. The CDR3 runs to 17 residues. Trimming cost V 0 bases and J 0 bases, with 14 bases left between them. Germline V lookup: CDR1 MNHEY, CDR2 SVGEGT. CDR3 nucleotides: TGTGCCAGCAGTTACTCGATGGCACGTTTTCTGAACACTGAAGCTTTCTTT. It is translated as CASSYSMARFLNTEAFF.

This clonotype was counted at least ten times. This rearrangement joins TRBV12-5 to TRBJ2-3; D unresolved. Trimming took 5 bases from V and 2 from J, leaving 11 bases between them. This CDR3 is built from 14 residues. The germline V gene encodes CDR1 LGHNT and CDR2 FRNRAP. In DNA form, the CDR3 reads TGTGCTAGTGGTCCGGGCTTCCCCACAGATACGCAGTATTTT. As protein: CASGPGFPTDTQYF.

This clonotype was observed a handful of times. The chain has TRBV11-1 and TRBJ1-1; D is perhaps TRBD1 (6 bases). CDR1 and CDR2 from the germline V gene are SGHAT and FQDESV (reference sequence). V shed 5 bases and J shed 2 bases, with 15 bases lying between them. This CDR3 contains 15 residues. This chain's CDR3 is CASSPGGARNTEAFF. The DNA of the CDR3 is TGTGCCAGCAGCCCCGGGGGGGCGAGAAACACTGAAGCTTTCTTT.

This clonotype was seen ten or more times. CDR3 sequence: CASSKRGISYEQYF. In DNA form, the CDR3 reads TGTGCCAGCAGCAAACGAGGGATTTCCTACGAGCAGTACTTC. The chain is built from TRBV7-6 and TRBJ2-7; tentatively, D is TRBD2 (5 bases). V dropped 5 bases and J dropped 1 base, with 12 bases sitting between them. The CDR3 runs 14 residues. CDR1 is SGHVS and CDR2 is FNYEAQ in the germline V gene.

In its sample, this clonotype was seen many times. V is TRBV2 and J is TRBJ1-5; D unresolved. V lost 4 bases and J lost 4, with 8 bases in between. The CDR3 runs 13 residues. The germline gives CDR1 SNHLY, CDR2 FYNNEI. The CDR3 spells CASSVGVNQPQHF. DNA of the CDR3: TGTGCCAGCAGTGTTGGGGTGAATCAGCCCCAGCATTTT. The full variable domain, completed using reference TRBV2 and TRBJ1-5, is EPEVTQTPSHQVTQMGQEVILRCVPISNHLYFYWYRQILGQKVEFLVSFYNNEISEKSEIFDDQFSVERPDGSNFTLKIRSTKLEDSAMYFCASSVGVNQPQHFGDGTRLSIL.

The chain recombines TRBV6-2 or TRBV6-3 with TRBJ2-3; D is undetermined. The CDR3 loop spans 14 amino acids. Germline lookup yields CDR1 MNHEY and CDR2 SVGEGT. V was trimmed by 7 bases and J by 0 bases, leaving 11 bases between them. The CDR3 bases are TGTGCCAGCACTCGGAGTTGGAGCACAGATACGCAGTATTTT. Its protein is CASTRSWSTDTQYF.

This clonotype was observed many times. The chain is built from TRBV7-2 and TRBJ1-1; D is unresolved. Germline-derived CDR1 and CDR2 are SGHTA and FQGNSA. The CDR3 is 14 amino acids. The V end was cut by 5 bases, the J end by 0 bases, with 10 bases between. CDR3 loop: CASSPIGMNTEAFF. CDR3 bases: TGTGCCAGCAGCCCGATAGGGATGAACACTGAAGCTTTCTTT.

There are many counts of this clonotype. The CDR3 bases are TGTGCCAGCAGCTTTCCCATCGGGGCCGGTGGCTACACCTTC. Translated, it gives CASSFPIGAGGYTF. The J gene is TRBJ1-2, the V gene TRBV12-3 or TRBV12-4; perhaps TRBD1 as D (5 bases). With 6 bases removed from V and 7 bases from J, the gap between germline ends came to 18 bases. This CDR3 is 14 amino acids long.

This clonotype appeared many times. This chain connects TRBV24-1 to TRBJ1-2, with 7 bases matching TRBD1. The germline gives CDR1 KGHDR, CDR2 SFDVKD. The CDR3 is 13 amino acids. V was pared by 2 bases and J by 6 bases, with 2 bases of the junction left unmatched. This CDR3 reads CATSDYRGHGYTF. CDR3 DNA sequence: TGTGCCACCAGTGATTACAGGGGACATGGCTACACCTTC.